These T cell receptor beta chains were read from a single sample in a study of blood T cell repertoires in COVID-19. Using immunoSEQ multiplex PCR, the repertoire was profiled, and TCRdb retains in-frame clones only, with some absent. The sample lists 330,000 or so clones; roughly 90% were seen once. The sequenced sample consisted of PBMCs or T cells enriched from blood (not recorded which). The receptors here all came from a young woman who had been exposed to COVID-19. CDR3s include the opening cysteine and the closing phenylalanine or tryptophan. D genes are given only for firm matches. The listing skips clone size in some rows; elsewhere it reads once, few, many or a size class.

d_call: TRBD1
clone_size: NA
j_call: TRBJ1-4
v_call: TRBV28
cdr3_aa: CASSSPGQGREKLFF
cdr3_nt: TGTGCCAGCAGTTCTCCGGGACAGGGACGCGAAAAACTGTTTTTT

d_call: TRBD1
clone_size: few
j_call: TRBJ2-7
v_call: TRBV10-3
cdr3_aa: CAISEQGAGYEQYF
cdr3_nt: TGTGCCATCAGTGAGCAGGGGGCGGGCTACGAGCAGTACTTC

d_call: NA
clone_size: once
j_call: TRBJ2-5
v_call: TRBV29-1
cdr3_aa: CSVRQLSAKETQYF
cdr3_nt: TGCAGCGTTCGGCAGCTTAGCGCAAAAGAGACCCAGTACTTC

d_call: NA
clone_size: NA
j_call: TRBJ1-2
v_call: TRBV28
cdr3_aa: CASSQTGLDYGYTF
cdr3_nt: TGTGCCAGCAGTCAAACAGGGTTGGACTATGGCTACACCTTC

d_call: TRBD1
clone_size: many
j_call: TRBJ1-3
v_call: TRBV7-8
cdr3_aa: CASSRQGGGNTIYF
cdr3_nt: TGTGCCAGCAGCCGACAGGGTGGTGGAAACACCATATATTTT

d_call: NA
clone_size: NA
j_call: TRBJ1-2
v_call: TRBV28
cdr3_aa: CASSDPGRANYGYTF
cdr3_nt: TGTGCCAGCAGTGACCCTGGCAGGGCTAACTATGGCTACACCTTC

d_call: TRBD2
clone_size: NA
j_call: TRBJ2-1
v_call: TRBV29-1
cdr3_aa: CSVDALGLAADANEQFF
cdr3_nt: TGCAGCGTTGATGCCCTCGGACTAGCGGCTGACGCCAATGAGCAGTTCTTC

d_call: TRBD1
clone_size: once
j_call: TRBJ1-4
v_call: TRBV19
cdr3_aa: CASSPLFGQAGFF
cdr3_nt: TGTGCCAGTAGTCCACTCTTCGGACAGGCGGGGTTTTTT

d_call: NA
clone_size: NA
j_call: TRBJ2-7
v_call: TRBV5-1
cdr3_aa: CASSPQTVSYEQYF
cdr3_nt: TGCGCCAGCAGCCCTCAGACAGTCTCCTACGAGCAGTACTTC

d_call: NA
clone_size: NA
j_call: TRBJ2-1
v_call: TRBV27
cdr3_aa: CASSLNRREQFF
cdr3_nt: TGTGCCAGCAGTTTAAACAGGCGGGAGCAGTTCTTC

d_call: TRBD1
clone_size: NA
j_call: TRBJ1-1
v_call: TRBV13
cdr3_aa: CASSLRRQGNTEAFF
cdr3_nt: TGTGCCAGCAGCTTAAGACGACAGGGGAACACTGAAGCTTTCTTT

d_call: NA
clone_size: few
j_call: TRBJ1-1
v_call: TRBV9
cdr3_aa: CASSSGTRNTEAFF
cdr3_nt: TGTGCCAGCAGCTCCGGGACAAGGAACACTGAAGCTTTCTTT

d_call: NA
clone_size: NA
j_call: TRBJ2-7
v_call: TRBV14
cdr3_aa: CASSHDARGEQYF
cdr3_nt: TGTGCCAGCAGCCACGATGCTAGGGGCGAGCAGTACTTC

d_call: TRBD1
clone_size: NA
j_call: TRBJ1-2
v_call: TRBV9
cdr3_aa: CASSVARQGRDGYTF
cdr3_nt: TGTGCCAGCAGCGTAGCCCGACAGGGTAGAGACGGCTACACCTTC

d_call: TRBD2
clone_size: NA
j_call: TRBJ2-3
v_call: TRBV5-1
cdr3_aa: CASSPGLAGEVDTQYF
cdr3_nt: TGCGCCAGCAGCCCGGGACTAGCGGGAGAGGTAGATACGCAGTATTTT

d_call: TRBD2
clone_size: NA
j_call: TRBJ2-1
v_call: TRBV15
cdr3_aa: CATSNGRVDNEQFF
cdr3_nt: TGTGCCACCAGTAACGGGAGGGTGGACAATGAGCAGTTCTTC

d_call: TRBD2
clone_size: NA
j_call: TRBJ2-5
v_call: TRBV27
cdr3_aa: CASRFTSGRPQYF
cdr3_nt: TGTGCCAGCAGGTTTACTAGCGGGAGGCCCCAGTACTTC

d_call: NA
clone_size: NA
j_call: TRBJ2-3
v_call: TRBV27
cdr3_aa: CASSRAGNTDTQYF
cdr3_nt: TGTGCCAGCAGTCGGGCGGGGAACACAGATACGCAGTATTTT

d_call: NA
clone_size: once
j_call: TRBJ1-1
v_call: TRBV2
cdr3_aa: CASTSFKAFF
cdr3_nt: TGTGCCAGCACCTCTTTTAAAGCTTTCTTT

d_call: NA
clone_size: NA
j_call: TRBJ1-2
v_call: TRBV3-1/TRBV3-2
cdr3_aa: CASSLRGGGMDYGYTF
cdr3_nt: TGTGCCAGCAGCCTTAGGGGCGGGGGTATGGACTATGGCTACACCTTC

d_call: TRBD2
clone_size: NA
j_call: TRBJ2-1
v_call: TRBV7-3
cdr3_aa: CASSLTGTSEYNEQFF
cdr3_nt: TGTGCCAGCAGCCTCACCGGGACTAGCGAGTACAATGAGCAGTTCTTC